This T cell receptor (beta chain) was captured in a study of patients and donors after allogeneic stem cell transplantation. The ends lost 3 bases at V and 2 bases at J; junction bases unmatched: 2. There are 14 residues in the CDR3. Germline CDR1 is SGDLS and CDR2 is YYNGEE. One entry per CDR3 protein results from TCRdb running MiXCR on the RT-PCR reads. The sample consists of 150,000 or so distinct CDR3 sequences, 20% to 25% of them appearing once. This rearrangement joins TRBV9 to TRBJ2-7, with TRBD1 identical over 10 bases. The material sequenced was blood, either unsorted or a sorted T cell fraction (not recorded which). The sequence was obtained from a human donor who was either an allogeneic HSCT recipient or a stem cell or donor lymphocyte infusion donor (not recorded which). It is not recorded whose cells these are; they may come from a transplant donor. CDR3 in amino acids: CASSAGQGPYEQYF. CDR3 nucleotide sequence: TGTGCCAGCAGCGCGGGACAGGGGCCCTACGAGCAGTACTTC.